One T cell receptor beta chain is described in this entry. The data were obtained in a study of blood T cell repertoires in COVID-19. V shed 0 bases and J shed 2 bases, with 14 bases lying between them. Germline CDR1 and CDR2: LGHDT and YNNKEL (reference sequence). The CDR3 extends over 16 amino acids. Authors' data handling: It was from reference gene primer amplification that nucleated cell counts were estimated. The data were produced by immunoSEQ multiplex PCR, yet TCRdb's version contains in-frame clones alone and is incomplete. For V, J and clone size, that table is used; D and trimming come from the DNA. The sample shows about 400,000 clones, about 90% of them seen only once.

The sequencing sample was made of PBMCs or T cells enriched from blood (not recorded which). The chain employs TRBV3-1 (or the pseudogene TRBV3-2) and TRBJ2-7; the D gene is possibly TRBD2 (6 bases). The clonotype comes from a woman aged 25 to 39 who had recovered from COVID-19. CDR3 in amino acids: CASSQDRGGIAYEQYF. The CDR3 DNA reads TGTGCCAGCAGCCAAGATAGGGGCGGGATAGCCTACGAGCAGTACTTC.